The 30 T cell receptor beta chains below come from one sample, sequenced in a study of blood T cell repertoires in COVID-19. The method was immunoSEQ multiplex PCR; TCRdb's version includes in-frame clones alone and lacks a portion of them. The sample shows approximately 120,000 clones, 86% of them seen only once. The sequencing sample was made of peripheral blood. The receptors were sampled from a human donor in a cohort sampled during active COVID-19.

The chain joins TRBV5-1 to TRBJ2-1; 10 bases map to TRBD2. From germline, CDR1 is SGHRS and CDR2 YFSETQ. This CDR3 spans 13 amino acids. The junction had 4 bases not matched to a gene; V was cut back by 5 bases and J by 8 bases. The CDR3 loop reads CASRGSGRYEQFF. The CDR3 region has the DNA TGCGCCAGCAGAGGTAGCGGGAGGTATGAGCAGTTCTTC. The entire variable domain, with the rest obtained from reference TRBV5-1 and TRBJ2-1, is as follows: KAGVTQTPRYLIKTRGQQVTLSCSPISGHRSVSWYQQTPGQGLQFLFEYFSETQRNKGNFPGRFSGRQFSNSRSEMNVSTLELGDSALYLCASRGSGRYEQFFGPGTRLTVL.

V usage is TRBV5-6 and J usage is TRBJ2-3; TRBD2 aligns across 7 bases. This CDR3 spans 15 amino acids. Germline CDR1 is SGHDT and CDR2 is YYEEEE. Trimming took 3 bases from V and 1 from J; bases not matched to a gene: 5. CDR3 loop: CASSSVRGGTDTQYF. DNA of the CDR3: TGTGCCAGCAGCTCAGTACGGGGGGGCACAGATACGCAGTATTTT.

The chain couples TRBV19 to TRBJ2-1; 7 nucleotides agree with TRBD1. The CDR3 consists of 15 residues. V was clipped by 10 bases and J by 4 bases; unmatched bases: 13. Germline lookup yields CDR1 LNHDA and CDR2 SQIVND (reference sequence). Written as DNA, the CDR3 is TGTGCCACCGACCCTTCGGGACAGAAATACAATGAGCAGTTCTTC. Its protein is CATDPSGQKYNEQFF.

This chain connects TRBV18 to TRBJ2-5; D is uncertain. This CDR3 is built from 13 residues. Germline-derived CDR1 and CDR2 are KGHSH and LQKENI. Trimming took 4 bases from V and 0 from J, leaving 6 bases between them. CDR3 coding DNA: TGTGCCAGCTCACAACAGTACCAAGAGACCCAGTACTTC. This encodes CASSQQYQETQYF.

V usage is TRBV4-3 and J usage is TRBJ2-2, with D uncertain. The CDR3 totals 14 residues. V was cut by 3 bases and J by 7 bases, with 12 bases left in between. Germline V gives CDR1 LGHNA, CDR2 YSLEER. CDR3 loop: CASSQKEEIGELFF. CDR3 nucleotides: TGCGCCAGCAGCCAGAAAGAGGAGATCGGGGAGCTGTTTTTT.

The chain couples TRBV12-3 or TRBV12-4 to TRBJ1-4, with 7 bases fitting TRBD1. The CDR3 is made up of 13 amino acids. V shed 6 bases and J 8 bases; nucleotides not matched to a gene: 6. CDR3 protein: CASRDREGEKLFF. The CDR3 DNA reads as TGTGCCAGCAGAGACAGGGAAGGGGAAAAACTGTTTTTT.

CDR3 coding DNA: TGTGCCAGCAGTTATCCCGGGACTAGCGTCAATGAGCAGTTCTTC. This gives the protein CASSYPGTSVNEQFF. The chain is built from TRBV6-5 and TRBJ2-1; 10 bases map to TRBD2. The CDR3 has 15 residues. The ends lost 3 bases at V and 6 bases at J; junction bases unmatched: 5. Germline CDR1 MNHEY, CDR2 SVGAGI.

The chain couples TRBV30 to TRBJ2-3; 8 bases align to TRBD1. Losses at the gene ends were 3 bases for V and 0 bases for J; bases not matched to a gene: 5. CDR3 size: 15 residues. The germline V gene has CDR1 GTSNPN and CDR2 SVGIG (reference sequence). The DNA of the CDR3 is TGTGCCTGGAGCCCTTGGACAGGGAGCACAGATACGCAGTATTTT. It encodes CAWSPWTGSTDTQYF.

The J gene is TRBJ2-7, the V gene TRBV18; D may be TRBD2 (6 bases). This CDR3 comprises 13 residues. Deletions cut 1 base from V and 7 bases from J, with 11 bases between. CDR1 is KGHSH and CDR2 is LQKENI in the germline V gene. CDR3 DNA sequence: TGTGCCAGCTCACCACGGGACTCGCGAGAGCAGTACTTC. This translates into CASSPRDSREQYF.

The chain couples TRBV5-4 to TRBJ2-3, with TRBD2 as a possible D gene (6 bases). V was shortened by 4 bases and J by 3 bases, with 6 bases between the two germline ends. CDR1 is SGHNT, CDR2 YYREEE, per germline (reference sequence). The CDR3 consists of 12 residues. The CDR3 region has the DNA TGTGCCAGCAGCGGAGGGACAGATACGCAGTATTTT. Translation: CASSGGTDTQYF.

The rearrangement uses TRBV6-6 and TRBJ2-2; TRBD1 matches 7 bases. V was clipped by 8 bases and J by 10 bases; unmatched bases: 19. Germline lookup yields CDR1 MNHNY and CDR2 SVGAGI (reference sequence). CDR3 length equals 16 residues. As DNA, the CDR3 is TGTGCCAGCCTTCCGACCGGGACAGTTAAAACGGAGGAGCTGTTTTTT. Encoded protein: CASLPTGTVKTEELFF.

This clone was counted between two and nine times. The V and J genes are TRBV11-2 and TRBJ2-7, with 8 nucleotides matching TRBD2. The germline CDR1 and CDR2 sequences are SGHAT and FQNNGV. This CDR3 comprises 18 residues. V shed 3 bases and J 4 bases; nucleotides not matched to a gene: 17. CDR3 sequence reads: CASSLTYPGTSGIYEQYF. CDR3 sequence (DNA): TGTGCCAGCAGCTTGACCTACCCCGGGACTAGTGGGATATACGAGCAGTACTTC.

The gene calls are TRBV4-3 and TRBJ2-1; D may be TRBD2 (6 bases). Trimming took 4 bases from V and 4 from J, leaving 17 bases between them. CDR3 length equals 16 residues. Looked up from germline, CDR1 is LGHNA and CDR2 is YSLEER. The CDR3 reads CASSPARGGTYNEQFF. As DNA, the CDR3 is TGCGCCAGCAGCCCCGCACGCGGCGGGACTTACAATGAGCAGTTCTTC.

This clone came up a few times. CDR3 protein: CASSTGTGSDEAFF. CDR3 DNA sequence: TGTGCCAGCTCAACCGGGACAGGGTCAGATGAAGCTTTCTTT. The rearrangement joins TRBV18 to TRBJ1-1; 9 bases are a match to TRBD1. This CDR3 spans 14 amino acids. Germline CDR1 is KGHSH and CDR2 is LQKENI. The V and J ends lost 5 bases and 7 bases, in that order; junction bases with no gene match: 8. The whole variable domain, filled in from reference TRBV18 and TRBJ1-1, reads NAGVMQNPRHLVRRRGQEARLRCSPMKGHSHVYWYRQLPEEGLKFMVYLQKENIIDESGMPKERFSAEFPKEGPSILRIQQVVRGDSAAYFCASSTGTGSDEAFFGQGTRLTVV.

The V and J genes are TRBV5-1 and TRBJ2-7, with 8 bases identical to TRBD1. Germline V gene sequence: CDR1 SGHRS, CDR2 YFSETQ. This CDR3 region has 14 residues. J lost 9 bases, V lost 1 base, and 9 bases had no gene match. The CDR3 here is CASSLKGDRSVQYF. The DNA of the CDR3 is TGCGCCAGCAGCTTGAAGGGGGACAGGTCAGTGCAGTACTTC.

This clone appeared once. V and J are TRBV6-2 or TRBV6-3 and TRBJ2-1; 7 nucleotides line up with TRBD2. The CDR3 loop spans 19 amino acids. CDR1 is MNHEY and CDR2 is SVGEGT in the germline V gene. V was pared by 5 bases and J by 4 bases, with 20 bases of the junction left unmatched. This CDR3 is CASSHKAWGRGFRYNEQFF. The CDR3 DNA sequence: TGTGCCAGCAGTCATAAAGCATGGGGGAGGGGCTTCAGATACAATGAGCAGTTCTTC.

As for this clone: Different DNA sequences within this sample yield the same CDR3. This chain joins TRBV5-1 and TRBJ1-6, with a weak D call TRBD1 (6 bases). Deletions cut 0 bases from V and 9 bases from J, with 10 bases between. The CDR3 loop spans 14 amino acids. Germline-derived CDR1 and CDR2 are SGHRS and YFSETQ. CDR3 residues: CASSLEQGRSPLHF. CDR3 in DNA: TGCGCCAGCAGCTTGGAACAGGGTCGTTCACCCCTCCACTTT. The full variable domain, with the rest looked up from reference TRBV5-1 and TRBJ1-6, is KAGVTQTPRYLIKTRGQQVTLSCSPISGHRSVSWYQQTPGQGLQFLFEYFSETQRNKGNFPGRFSGRQFSNSRSEMNVSTLELGDSALYLCASSLEQGRSPLHFGNGTRLTVT.

The rearrangement links TRBV12-5 to TRBJ1-5, with 8 bases identical to TRBD1. CDR1 is LGHNT, CDR2 FRNRAP, per germline. This CDR3 is built from 15 residues. J gave up 5 bases and V 5 bases, and 8 bases lay outside the gene matches. CDR3 DNA: TGTGCTAGTGGTCCCGGGACAGGCGTTCATCAGCCCCAGCATTTT. Translating it yields CASGPGTGVHQPQHF.

This clone appeared a few times. The gene calls are TRBV28 and TRBJ1-1, with TRBD1 matching over 8 bases. Germline CDR1 and CDR2: MDHEN and SYDVKM. V dropped 9 bases and J dropped 10; count of bases not matched to a gene: 16. This CDR3 has 14 residues. This CDR3 reads CASTTRDRKIGAFF. The CDR3 coding sequence is TGTGCCAGTACTACCCGGGACAGGAAGATCGGAGCTTTCTTT.

V usage is TRBV11-2 and J usage is TRBJ1-2, with TRBD1 identical over 7 bases. The CDR3 consists of 15 residues. Looked up from germline, CDR1 is SGHAT and CDR2 is FQNNGV. The V and J ends lost 1 base and 4 bases, in that order; junction bases with no gene match: 6. The CDR3 protein is CASSLVEGGGYGYTF. The CDR3 DNA sequence: TGTGCCAGCAGCTTAGTAGAAGGGGGCGGCTATGGCTACACCTTC.

DNA for the CDR3: TGTGCCAGCAGCTTGATAGGGGGCGCACAGAAAGGCTACACCTTC. Its protein product is CASSLIGGAQKGYTF. This chain uses TRBV5-6 with TRBJ1-2, with 7 bases matching TRBD1. The germline CDR1 and CDR2 sequences are SGHDT and YYEEEE. CDR3 size: 15 residues. With 1 base clipped from V and 8 bases from J, the junction kept 11 bases outside the gene matches. Using reference TRBV5-6 and TRBJ1-2 for the parts outside the CDR3, the full variable domain is DAGVTQSPTHLIKTRGQQVTLRCSPKSGHDTVSWYQQALGQGPQFIFQYYEEEERQRGNFPDRFSGHQFPNYSSELNVNALLLGDSALYLCASSLIGGAQKGYTFGSGTRLTVV.

The J gene is TRBJ1-5, the V gene TRBV4-2; unclear D gene. V was clipped by 0 bases and J by 5 bases, with 5 bases between them. CDR3 length: 13 amino acids. The V gene's germline CDR1 is LGHNA and CDR2 YNFKEQ. In DNA form, the CDR3 reads TGTGCCAGCAGCCAAGAGGAGGATCAGCCCCAGCATTTT. Protein product: CASSQEEDQPQHF.

This chain joins TRBV24-1 and TRBJ2-1; 11 bases line up with TRBD2. Unmatched junction bases numbered 9, after V lost 3 bases and J lost 9 bases. Germline V gene data show CDR1 as KGHDR and CDR2 as SFDVKD. The CDR3 sequence is 16 residues long. The CDR3 DNA sequence: TGTGCCACCAGTGATCCAACTAGCGGGAGAGGTGGTGAGCAGTTCTTC. Its translation: CATSDPTSGRGGEQFF.

The chain couples TRBV28 to TRBJ1-6; no clear D gene. CDR1 and CDR2 from the germline V gene are MDHEN and SYDVKM. Deletions cut 3 bases from V and 6 bases from J, with 3 bases between. The CDR3 has 12 amino acids. In nucleotides, the CDR3 is TGTGCCAGCAGTTTCAGTAATTCACCCCTCCACTTT. Its protein product is CASSFSNSPLHF.

The rearrangement joins TRBV19 to TRBJ2-4, with unresolved D. CDR1 and CDR2 from the germline V gene are LNHDA and SQIVND (reference sequence). The CDR3 consists of 14 residues. Trimming pared 7 bases from V and 2 bases from J, leaving 12 bases between. The CDR3 region has the DNA TGTGCCAGTAAAGAGGCGATATCCAAAAACATTCAGTACTTC. This gives the protein CASKEAISKNIQYF. The full variable domain, in which reference TRBV19 and TRBJ2-4 provide the parts outside the CDR3, is DGGITQSPKYLFRKEGQNVTLSCEQNLNHDAMYWYRQDPGQGLRLIYYSQIVNDFQKGDIAEGYSVSREKKESFPLTVTSAQKNPTAFYLCASKEAISKNIQYFGAGTRLSVL.

The table lists this clone with a few counts. V and J are TRBV19 and TRBJ2-1; D perhaps matches TRBD2 (6 bases). Germline CDR1 LNHDA, CDR2 SQIVND (reference sequence). The length of the CDR3 is 16 residues. The V gene lost 4 bases and the J gene lost 0 bases, with 13 bases spanning the gap. The CDR3 loop reads CASSTGTLSSYNEQFF. The CDR3 bases are TGTGCCAGTAGTACCGGGACTCTTAGCTCCTACAATGAGCAGTTCTTC.

The CDR3 here is CASSQKGVGTEAFF. The CDR3 region has the DNA TGTGCCAGCAGCCAGAAAGGGGTGGGTACTGAAGCTTTCTTT. The V gene is TRBV3-1 (or the pseudogene TRBV3-2), the J gene TRBJ1-1; TRBD1 might be the D (5 bases). Germline values: CDR1 LGHDT, CDR2 YNNKEL (reference sequence). V lost 3 bases and J lost 5, with 13 bases in between. CDR3 size: 14 residues.

The rearrangement uses TRBV5-5 and TRBJ2-7; D unclear. Trimming shortened V by 1 base and J by 5 bases, and 10 bases separated the two germline ends. This CDR3 spans 13 amino acids. Germline CDR1 SGHKS, CDR2 YYEKEE (reference sequence). This chain's CDR3 is CASSLTTVDEQYF. The CDR3, as DNA: TGTGCCAGCAGCTTGACTACGGTGGACGAGCAGTACTTC.

The gene calls are TRBV18 and TRBJ1-5; 9 nucleotides agree with TRBD1. V trimming: 2 bases; J trimming: 5 bases; junction bases outside the gene matches: 4. The V gene's germline CDR1 is KGHSH and CDR2 LQKENI. CDR3 length equals 15 residues. CDR3 nucleotide sequence: TGTGCCAGCTCACCAACAGGGGGCTTAGATCAGCCCCAGCATTTT. This encodes CASSPTGGLDQPQHF.

This clone was seen more than once but under ten times. The rearrangement links TRBV4-1 to TRBJ1-3, with 8 nucleotides matching TRBD1. Germline V CDR1 and CDR2: MGHRA, YSYEKL. The CDR3 consists of 16 residues. J gave up 0 bases and V 3 bases, and 4 bases lay outside the gene matches. The CDR3 is CASSQQQGGSGNTIYF. CDR3 sequence (DNA): TGCGCCAGCAGCCAGCAACAGGGGGGCTCTGGAAACACCATATATTTT.